The 24 T cell receptor beta chains presented below share a single source sample, sequenced in a study of cytomegalovirus exposure and HLA in healthy donors. PCR used 60 Vbeta primers and 13 Jbeta primers. Method: immunoSEQ multiplex PCR; TCRdb's copy keeps in-frame clones and lacks some. The sample lists around 180,000 clones; more than 75% were seen once. Sample: PBMCs. These receptors all stem from a woman under 30 in good health and CMV-seronegative.

In its sample, this clone was seen a few times. The rearrangement uses TRBV5-4 and TRBJ2-7; the D gene is possibly TRBD1 (6 bases). This CDR3 spans 14 amino acids. The V end lost 4 bases, the J end lost 2 bases, and 13 bases lay between the germline ends. The V gene's germline CDR1 is SGHNT and CDR2 YYREEE (reference sequence). This CDR3 is CASSITGTTYEQYF. The CDR3 DNA follows: TGTGCCAGCAGCATCACCGGGACAACCTACGAGCAGTACTTC. The variable domain in full, with the rest retrieved from reference TRBV5-4 and TRBJ2-7, is ETGVTQSPTHLIKTRGQQVTLRCSSQSGHNTVSWYQQALGQGPQFIFQYYREEENGRGNFPPRFSGLQFPNYSSELNVNALELDDSALYLCASSITGTTYEQYFGPGTRLTVT.

The rearrangement joins TRBV11-2 to TRBJ1-1; D gene unclear. Germline CDR1 is SGHAT and CDR2 is FQNNGV. This CDR3 is 13 amino acids long. V lost 5 bases to trimming and J lost 0 bases, with 7 bases between them. In DNA, the CDR3 is TGTGCCAGCAGCCAAACAGTGAACACTGAAGCTTTCTTT. Translated, it gives CASSQTVNTEAFF. The whole variable domain, filled in from reference TRBV11-2 and TRBJ1-1, reads EAGVAQSPRYKIIEKRQSVAFWCNPISGHATLYWYQQILGQGPKLLIQFQNNGVVDDSQLPKDRFSAERLKGVDSTLKIQPAKLEDSAVYLCASSQTVNTEAFFGQGTRLTVV.

This clone was found once. V and J are TRBV5-1 and TRBJ1-1, with D tentatively TRBD1 (5 bases). This CDR3 region has 12 residues. Per germline, CDR1 SGHRS and CDR2 YFSETQ. V was cut by 4 bases and J by 5 bases, with 9 bases left in between. For the CDR3, the DNA is TGCGCCAGCAGCATGCAGGGAACTGAAGCTTTCTTT. It translates to CASSMQGTEAFF.

The V call is TRBV5-5, the J call TRBJ1-4; 7 nucleotides align to TRBD1. The germline V gene has CDR1 SGHKS and CDR2 YYEKEE (reference sequence). This CDR3 has 13 residues. The J segment lost 6 bases and the V segment lost 2 bases, leaving 1 base of the junction unmatched. The CDR3 loop is CASSFDRDEKLFF. CDR3 sequence (DNA): TGTGCCAGCAGCTTCGACAGGGATGAAAAACTGTTTTTT.

The chain employs TRBV11-2 and TRBJ2-1; D ambiguous. Trimming removed 3 bases at V and 7 bases at J, with 16 bases between. This CDR3 is built from 15 residues. Germline CDR1 is SGHAT and CDR2 is FQNNGV. The CDR3 DNA reads TGTGCCAGCAGCTTCCCGGGTGGATTGAGGAATGAGCAGTTCTTC. As protein: CASSFPGGLRNEQFF.

The chain joins TRBV12-2 to TRBJ2-7; the table gives TRBD2 as D, unverified against the DNA. TRBV12-2 corresponds to a pseudogene. The CDR3 loop spans 14 amino acids. In DNA, the CDR3 is TGTGCAAGTCGTTACAGGCGGAGGGTCTGGGAGCAGTACTTC. This translates into CASRYRRRVWEQYF.

This chain uses TRBV7-6 with TRBJ2-7; 7 positions match TRBD1. Germline lookup yields CDR1 SGHVS and CDR2 FNYEAQ. This CDR3 comprises 19 residues. Trimming took 7 bases from V and 2 from J; bases not matched to a gene: 23. The CDR3 loop reads CASTNTSGTATNYAYEQYF. The DNA of the CDR3 is TGTGCCAGCACCAATACTTCCGGGACAGCTACGAATTACGCCTACGAGCAGTACTTC.

The V and J genes are TRBV19 and TRBJ1-2; 7 positions agree with TRBD1. V gave up 5 bases and J gave up 7 bases; unmatched junction bases: 4. The CDR3 has 12 amino acids. Germline CDR1 and CDR2: LNHDA and SQIVND (reference sequence). Written as DNA, the CDR3 is TGTGCCAGTAGTTTCACAGGGGCTGGCTACACCTTC. Protein: CASSFTGAGYTF.

The chain uses TRBV19 and TRBJ2-2; unclear D gene. This CDR3 is built from 12 residues. CDR1 and CDR2 from the germline V gene are LNHDA and SQIVND (reference sequence). Trimming shortened V by 4 bases and J by 6 bases, and 6 bases separated the two germline ends. CDR3 nucleotide sequence: TGTGCCAGTAGTACCGTCGCCGGGGAGCTGTTTTTT. Protein product: CASSTVAGELFF.

The chain couples TRBV6-5 to TRBJ2-7; 13 nucleotides align to TRBD2. Germline V CDR1 and CDR2: MNHEY, SVGAGI. Trimming took 6 bases from V and 3 from J; bases not matched to a gene: 2. The CDR3 consists of 14 residues. CDR3 DNA sequence: TGTGCCAGCAGCCGACTAGCGGGGGGCTACGAGCAGTACTTC. This translates into CASSRLAGGYEQYF.

The chain couples TRBV6-5 to TRBJ1-2; unclear D gene. Germline CDR1 and CDR2: MNHEY and SVGAGI. Trimming took off 4 bases at V and 5 bases at J, with 8 bases between the two ends. The CDR3 has 12 residues. As DNA, the CDR3 is TGTGCCAGCAGTTTTAGCGGGTATGGCTACACCTTC. Translating it yields CASSFSGYGYTF.

For the CDR3, the DNA is TGTGCCAGCTACCTTCTAGCGGGGGGGCCAGGTGAGCAGTTCTTC. Its translation is CASYLLAGGPGEQFF. This rearrangement joins TRBV6-1 to TRBJ2-1; 12 nucleotides agree with TRBD2. CDR1 and CDR2 from the germline V gene are MNHNS and SASEGT. This CDR3 region has 15 residues. The V and J ends lost 8 bases and 9 bases, in that order; junction bases with no gene match: 11.

The chain links TRBV9 to TRBJ2-6; no clear D. V dropped 1 base and J dropped 0 bases, with 11 bases sitting between them. The CDR3 spans 17 residues. The germline V gene encodes CDR1 SGDLS and CDR2 YYNGEE. The CDR3 loop is CASSVNGFPSGANVLTF. In DNA form, the CDR3 reads TGTGCCAGCAGCGTAAACGGTTTCCCCTCTGGGGCCAACGTCCTGACTTTC.

The V call is TRBV7-9, the J call TRBJ2-7; TRBD1 might be the D (6 bases). This CDR3 is built from 15 residues. Germline CDR1 SEHNR, CDR2 FQNEAQ (reference sequence). Between the trimmed V and J ends, which lost 3 bases and 3 bases, there was a span of 15 bases. The CDR3 DNA sequence: TGTGCCAGCAGCTTGACAGGAGTGGGCCGCTACGAGCAGTACTTC. Its translation is CASSLTGVGRYEQYF. Full variable domain (outside the CDR3, taken from reference TRBV7-9 and TRBJ2-7): DTGVSQNPRHKITKRGQNVTFRCDPISEHNRLYWYRQTLGQGPEFLTYFQNEAQLEKSRLLSDRFSAERPKGSFSTLEIQRTEQGDSAMYLCASSLTGVGRYEQYFGPGTRLTVT.

The rearrangement links TRBV6-5 to TRBJ1-1, with TRBD1 matching over 9 bases. This CDR3 is 15 amino acids long. With V trimmed by 6 bases and J by 5 bases, 10 bases remained unmatched. The germline CDR1 and CDR2 sequences are MNHEY and SVGAGI. The CDR3 reads CASRFTTGGLTEAFF. In DNA, the CDR3 is TGTGCCAGCAGATTTACGACAGGGGGGTTAACTGAAGCTTTCTTT.

This chain links TRBV30 with TRBJ2-3, with TRBD1 matching 7 bases. Trimming took 4 bases from V and 2 from J; bases not matched to a gene: 6. This CDR3 has 14 amino acids. Germline V gene data show CDR1 as GTSNPN and CDR2 as SVGIG (reference sequence). The CDR3 DNA follows: TGTGCCTGGACCTTGGGACAGATCACAGATACGCAGTATTTT. Encoded protein: CAWTLGQITDTQYF. Complete variable domain (other parts from reference TRBV30 and TRBJ2-3): SQTIHQWPATLVQPVGSPLSLECTVEGTSNPNLYWYRQAAGRGLQLLFYSVGIGQISSEVPQNLSASRPQDRQFILSSKKLLLSDSGFYLCAWTLGQITDTQYFGPGTRLTVL.

V and J are TRBV27 and TRBJ2-7; the match to TRBD1 covers 7 bases. Per germline, CDR1 MNHEY and CDR2 SMNVEV (reference sequence). V gave up 8 bases and J gave up 2 bases; unmatched junction bases: 6. This CDR3 comprises 13 residues. The CDR3, as DNA: TGTGCCAGCCGGTCGGGACAGCCCTACGAGCAGTACTTC. Protein product: CASRSGQPYEQYF.

This clone showed up just once. This chain connects TRBV18 to TRBJ1-1; TRBD1 aligns across 8 bases. Germline CDR1 KGHSH, CDR2 LQKENI. This CDR3 is 15 amino acids long. The trim removed 4 bases at V and 4 bases at J, leaving 8 bases unmatched. The CDR3 loop reads CASSLHGQGVTEAFF. CDR3 bases: TGTGCCAGCTCACTCCACGGACAGGGTGTCACTGAAGCTTTCTTT.

The CDR3 DNA sequence: TGTGCCAGCAGTGGACTGGATGGCAGGGGCCTACGGGTGCAGCCCCAGCATTTT. It encodes CASSGLDGRGLRVQPQHF. V usage is TRBV27 and J usage is TRBJ1-5; tentatively, D is TRBD1 (6 bases). V was shortened by 5 bases and J by 7 bases, with 27 bases between the two germline ends. Germline V lookup: CDR1 MNHEY, CDR2 SMNVEV (reference sequence). The CDR3 length is 18 residues.

The chain recombines TRBV5-1 with TRBJ1-2, with 7 bases aligning to TRBD1. CDR3 size: 13 residues. V lost 4 bases to trimming and J lost 2 bases; unmatched junction nucleotides: 2. The V gene's germline CDR1 is SGHRS and CDR2 YFSETQ. In nucleotides, the CDR3 is TGCGCCAGCAGCCTGGGACAGAACTATGGCTACACCTTC. This encodes CASSLGQNYGYTF.

The V call is TRBV9, the J call TRBJ1-4, with 7 bases that match TRBD1. Per the germline V gene, CDR1 is SGDLS and CDR2 is YYNGEE. The CDR3 is made up of 14 amino acids. The J segment lost 4 bases and the V segment lost 4 bases, leaving 4 bases of the junction unmatched. The CDR3 DNA follows: TGTGCCAGCAGCAGGACAGGCTTTAATGAAAAACTGTTTTTT. Translating it yields CASSRTGFNEKLFF.

The rearrangement links TRBV11-2 to TRBJ2-1, with D possibly matching TRBD2 (7 bases). Trimming left V 4 bases short and J 2 bases short, with 15 bases between. CDR1 is SGHAT and CDR2 is FQNNGV in the germline V gene. There are 16 residues in the CDR3. CDR3 in amino acids: CASSSLRGGAYNEQFF. Here the CDR3 DNA reads TGTGCCAGCAGCTCATTAAGAGGGGGGGCCTACAATGAGCAGTTCTTC. Supplemented by reference TRBV11-2 and TRBJ2-1, the full variable domain reads EAGVAQSPRYKIIEKRQSVAFWCNPISGHATLYWYQQILGQGPKLLIQFQNNGVVDDSQLPKDRFSAERLKGVDSTLKIQPAKLEDSAVYLCASSSLRGGAYNEQFFGPGTRLTVL.

This clone was recorded once. This chain's CDR3 is CASSLGLDNEQFF. The CDR3 DNA reads as TGTGCCAGCAGCTTGGGCTTAGACAATGAGCAGTTCTTC. The rearrangement joins TRBV7-3 to TRBJ2-1; D uncertain. Germline V gene lookup returns CDR1 SGHTA and CDR2 FQGTGA. The CDR3 loop spans 13 amino acids. Trimming took off 3 bases at V and 5 bases at J, with 8 bases between the two ends.

This clone showed up just once. The chain carries TRBV6-1 and TRBJ2-7; D uncertain. This CDR3 has 16 residues. Trimming left V 4 bases short and J 5 bases short, with 21 bases between. Germline V gives CDR1 MNHNS, CDR2 SASEGT. The CDR3: CASSGLVSPPGDEQYF. The CDR3 bases are TGTGCCAGCAGTGGCCTTGTGAGCCCCCCGGGTGACGAGCAGTACTTC.